This TCR gamma chain was found in a study of gamma-delta T cells after stem cell transplantation (TCRdb year 2016). This clone was picked up a small number of times. Its antigen is not yet known. The protein TCRdb lists belongs to a much larger clone and differs from this DNA's translation at residue 4, which points to a read error; the protein shown is made from the DNA. To prepare the library, RT-PCR was applied. Sequencing used an Illumina MiSeq. Via CATT, TCRdb reprocessed the public reads, and rows with identical DNA were then joined. Across this sample there are about 1,800 gamma-chain clones, with 1.5% to 2% seen only once. The ten largest clonotypes hold approximately 34% of the sample. Based on the germline V gene (reference sequence), the CDR1 and CDR2 sequences are GITISATS and ISYDGTV. CDR3 length: 15 amino acids, cysteine to phenylalanine. CDR3 DNA is the only sequence kept; it has 45 bases, read in frame from the first base.

The clonotype was recovered from a human donor. It is not recorded whose cells these are; they may come from a transplant donor. Sequenced: gamma-delta T cells. The sequence joins TRGV9 to TRGJP. The nucleotides read TGTGCCTTGCGGGAGGTGGAGTTGGGCAAAAAAATCAAGGTATTT. Its protein product is CALREVELGKKIKVF.